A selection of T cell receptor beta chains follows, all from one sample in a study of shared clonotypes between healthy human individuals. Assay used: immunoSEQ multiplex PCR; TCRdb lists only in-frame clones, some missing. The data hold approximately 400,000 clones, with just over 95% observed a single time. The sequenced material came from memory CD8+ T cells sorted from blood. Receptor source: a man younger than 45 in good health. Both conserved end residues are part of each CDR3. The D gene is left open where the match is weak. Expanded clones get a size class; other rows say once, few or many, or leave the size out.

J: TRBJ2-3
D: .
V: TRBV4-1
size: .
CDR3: CASSQSNGILGSRTDTQYF
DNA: TGCGCCAGCAGCCAATCTAATGGAATTTTAGGAAGTCGCACAGATACGCAGTATTTT

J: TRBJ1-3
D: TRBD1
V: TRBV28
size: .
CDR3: CASTGGWDTIYF
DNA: TGTGCCAGCACAGGGGGCTGGGACACCATATATTTT

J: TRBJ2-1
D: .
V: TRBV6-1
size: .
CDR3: CASSDSTPNEQFF
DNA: TGTGCCAGCAGTGATTCGACGCCCAATGAGCAGTTCTTC

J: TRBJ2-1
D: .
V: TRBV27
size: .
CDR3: CASSLWSGGNPSNEQFF
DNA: TGTGCCAGCAGTTTATGGTCGGGCGGGAACCCCTCAAATGAGCAGTTCTTC

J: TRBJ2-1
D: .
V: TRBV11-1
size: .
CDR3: CASSLVWAGSYNEQFF
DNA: TGTGCCAGCAGCTTAGTTTGGGCGGGGTCCTACAATGAGCAGTTCTTC

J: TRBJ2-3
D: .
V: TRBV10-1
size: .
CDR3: CASSESRDSDTDTQYF
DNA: TGCGCCAGCAGTGAGTCTAGGGATAGTGACACAGATACGCAGTATTTT

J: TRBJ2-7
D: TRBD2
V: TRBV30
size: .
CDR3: CAWSGASGPITYEQYF
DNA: TGTGCCTGGAGTGGGGCTAGCGGGCCTATCACCTACGAGCAGTACTTC

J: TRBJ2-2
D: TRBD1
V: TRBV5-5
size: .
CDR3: CASSSDRGYGGELFF
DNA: TGTGCCAGCAGCTCGGACAGGGGGTATGGCGGGGAGCTGTTTTTT

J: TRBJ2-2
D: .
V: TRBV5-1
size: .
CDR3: CASSLGPANTGELFF
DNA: TGCGCCAGCAGCTTGGGCCCCGCGAACACCGGGGAGCTGTTTTTT

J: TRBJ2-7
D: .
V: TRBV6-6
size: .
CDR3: CASSYYHEQYF
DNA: TGTGCCAGCAGTTACTACCACGAGCAGTACTTC

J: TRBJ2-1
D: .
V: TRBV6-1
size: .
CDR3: CASTIYSSYNEQFF
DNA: TGTGCCAGCACAATATACAGCTCCTACAATGAGCAGTTCTTC

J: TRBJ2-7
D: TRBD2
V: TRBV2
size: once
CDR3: CASRHSGRGSYEQYF
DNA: TGTGCCAGCAGACATAGCGGGAGGGGCTCCTACGAGCAGTACTTC

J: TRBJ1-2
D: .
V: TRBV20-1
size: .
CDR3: CSAILRYGYTF
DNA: TGCAGTGCTATTCTACGCTATGGCTACACCTTC

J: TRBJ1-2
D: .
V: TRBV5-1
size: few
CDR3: CASSLANNYGYTF
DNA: TGCGCCAGCAGCTTGGCCAATAACTATGGCTACACCTTC

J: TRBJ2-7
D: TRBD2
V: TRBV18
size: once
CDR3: CASSPPSGDYEQYF
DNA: TGTGCCAGCTCACCGCCTAGCGGAGACTACGAGCAGTACTTC

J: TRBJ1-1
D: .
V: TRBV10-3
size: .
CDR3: CATHTREALNTEAFF
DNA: TGTGCCACCCACACTAGGGAGGCCTTGAACACTGAAGCTTTCTTT

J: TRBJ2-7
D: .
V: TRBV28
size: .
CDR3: CASRKTYEQYF
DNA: TGTGCCAGCAGGAAAACCTACGAGCAGTACTTC

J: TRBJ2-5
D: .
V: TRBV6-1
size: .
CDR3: CASHLTRETQYF
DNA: TGTGCCAGTCATTTGACACGGGAGACCCAGTACTTC